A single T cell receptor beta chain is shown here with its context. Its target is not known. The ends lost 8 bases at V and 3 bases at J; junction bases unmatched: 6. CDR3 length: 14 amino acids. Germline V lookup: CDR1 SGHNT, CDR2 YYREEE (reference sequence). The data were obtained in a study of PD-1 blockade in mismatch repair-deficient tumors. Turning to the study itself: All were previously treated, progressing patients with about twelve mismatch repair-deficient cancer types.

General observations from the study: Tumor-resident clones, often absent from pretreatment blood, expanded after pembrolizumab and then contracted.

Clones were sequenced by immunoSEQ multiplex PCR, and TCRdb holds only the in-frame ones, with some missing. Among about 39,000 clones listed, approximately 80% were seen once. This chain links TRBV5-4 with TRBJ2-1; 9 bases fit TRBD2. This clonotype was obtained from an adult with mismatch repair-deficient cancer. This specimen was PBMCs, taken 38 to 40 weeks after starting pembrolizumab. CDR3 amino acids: CASEAGGGYNEQFF. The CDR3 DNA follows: TGTGCCAGTGAAGCGGGAGGAGGCTACAATGAGCAGTTCTTC.